The present T cell receptor (beta chain) was sequenced within a study of blood T cell repertoires in COVID-19. The wider study: PBMCs, B-cell-depleted T cells, or T cells were the source of the cDNA or gDNA that made up the material.

How the authors handled the data: Estimated nucleated cell counts came from reference gene primer amplification. TCRdb's copy holds only in-frame clones and misses some; the assay was immunoSEQ multiplex PCR. V and J calls and clone size follow that table, whereas D and trimming were derived from the DNA. The data show about 200,000 clones, approximately 85% seen once. V lost 3 bases and J 3 bases, leaving 22 bases between the germline ends. CDR3 length: 18 amino acids. Germline lookup yields CDR1 LNHNV and CDR2 YYDKDF (reference sequence). V usage is TRBV15 and J usage is TRBJ2-3; a possible D gene is TRBD1 (6 bases). The TCR was taken from a human donor with active or convalescent COVID-19. The donor label of this sample is uncertain. The sequenced sample consisted of peripheral blood. CDR3 loop: CATSRDRSASPRTDTQYF. DNA of the CDR3: TGTGCCACCAGCAGGGACAGATCGGCTAGCCCCCGTACAGATACGCAGTATTTT.